This TCR beta chain was profiled in a study of cytotoxic CD8 clonotypes in ibrutinib-treated CLL. Looking at the study overall: The response samples were taken once patients had been treated for a median of 12 months, range 6 to 36. Broader study findings: Public clonotypes showed up rarely, and on treatment they shrank or held steady. Relative to age-matched healthy donors, clonality at baseline was higher, and it tracked circulating CD8+ T-cell counts.

This table comes from immunoSEQ multiplex PCR, and its TCRdb copy is limited to in-frame clones, with some not included. The sample has roughly 180,000 clones, approximately 72% seen once. Trimming stripped 2 bases from V and 7 bases from J, with 20 bases between. The CDR3 totals 16 residues. CDR1 and CDR2 from the germline V gene are GTSNPN and SVGIG (reference sequence). With respect to this clone: Its antigen is as yet unknown.

The chain has TRBV30 and TRBJ1-4, with D possibly being TRBD1 (6 bases). This material consisted of PBMCs, taken after 24 months of ibrutinib treatment. The TCR comes from a human donor with chronic lymphocytic leukemia. The DNA of the CDR3 is TGTGCCTGGAGTACGCCGGCTAAGGGGGGCAGTGAAAAACTGTTTTTT. This encodes CAWSTPAKGGSEKLFF.